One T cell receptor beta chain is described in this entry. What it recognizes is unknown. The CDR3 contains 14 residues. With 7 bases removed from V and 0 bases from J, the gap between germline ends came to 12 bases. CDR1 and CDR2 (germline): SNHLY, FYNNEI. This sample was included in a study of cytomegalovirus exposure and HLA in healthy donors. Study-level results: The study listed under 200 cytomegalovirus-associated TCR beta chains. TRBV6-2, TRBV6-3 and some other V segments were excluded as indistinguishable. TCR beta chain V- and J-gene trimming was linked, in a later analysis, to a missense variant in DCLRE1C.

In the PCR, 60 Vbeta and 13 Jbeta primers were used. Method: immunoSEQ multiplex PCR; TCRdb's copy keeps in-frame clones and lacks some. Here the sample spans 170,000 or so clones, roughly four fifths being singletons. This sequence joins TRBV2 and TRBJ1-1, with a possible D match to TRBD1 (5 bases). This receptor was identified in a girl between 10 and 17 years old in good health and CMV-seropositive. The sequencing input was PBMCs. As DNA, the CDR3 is TGTGCCAGCACGGGGGTCGTTATGAACACTGAAGCTTTCTTT. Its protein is CASTGVVMNTEAFF.